This TCR beta chain was documented in a study of human T cells and chemical hapten exposure. Time point described: pre-sensitization, week 0. Treatment reported: therapeutic diphenylcyclopropenone sensitization with weekly scalp DPC. Study-wide results and caveats: As the donors had alopecia, their immune response may differ from healthy people's.

The library gave individual cDNA molecules unique molecular identifiers. MiXCR, run by TCRdb on the RACE reads, gives a single entry per CDR3 protein. This sample carries tens of thousands of distinct CDR3 sequences, approximately 14% of them seen once, and the ten largest clones take more than 3.5%. Of note for this clonotype: The antigen remains unidentified.

The CDR3 runs 14 residues. The J segment lost 0 bases and the V segment lost 5 bases, leaving 4 bases of the junction unmatched. CDR1 and CDR2 from the germline V gene are MNHEY and SMNVEV (reference sequence). Source: whole blood, taken in connection with sensitization to the hapten diphenylcyclopropenone (DPC). The chain is built from TRBV27 and TRBJ2-7; 7 bases match TRBD1. The receptor's source is a woman in her fifties or sixties with alopecia areata. Some clones in this sample may be carry-over from other donors' samples. CDR3 nucleotide sequence: TGTGCCAGCAGTCCGGGACAGTTCTCCTACGAGCAGTACTTC. Translation: CASSPGQFSYEQYF.